A selection of T cell receptor beta chains follows, all from one sample in a study of OX40 agonist ivuxolimab in advanced cancers. Generated by immunoSEQ multiplex PCR, the TCRdb table keeps only in-frame clones and is missing some. The sample holds some 49,000 clones; 80% to 90% are singletons and the top ten take roughly 54%. This specimen was CD4+ or CD8+ T cells sorted from blood, taken in a trial of the OX40 agonist ivuxolimab. All receptors derive from an adult with an advanced solid tumor such as melanoma, head and neck, liver or kidney cancer. Both conserved end residues are part of each CDR3. D genes are given only for firm matches. Size tells how often a clone was seen (once, few, many) or the class of an expanded clone, and some rows leave it out.

>TRBJ2-5|NA|TRBV6-1|NA|13
TGTGCCAGCAGTGGGACGTACCAAGAGACCCAGTACTTC
CASSGTYQETQYF
>TRBJ2-7|once|TRBV6-5|NA|13
TGTGCCAGCAGAAGGGGAAGCTCCTACGAGCAGTACTTC
CASRRGSSYEQYF
>TRBJ2-7|NA|TRBV7-9|TRBD1|16
TGTGCCAGCAGCATGGGGCAGGGGGTCCCTCCCTACGAGCAGTACTTC
CASSMGQGVPPYEQYF
>TRBJ2-2|few|TRBV2|TRBD1|16
TGTGCCAGCAAGTCACAGGGGGGAAGGGACACCGGGGAGCTGTTTTTT
CASKSQGGRDTGELFF
>TRBJ2-7|NA|TRBV4-1|NA|14
TGCGCCAGCAGCCAGGGCGACGGATCCTACGAGCAGTACTTC
CASSQGDGSYEQYF
>TRBJ2-7|NA|TRBV2|NA|16
TGTGCCAGCAGTGGGCAGGCAGCTGCGCGCTTCTACGAGCAGTACTTC
CASSGQAAARFYEQYF
>TRBJ2-7|NA|TRBV30|NA|12
TGTGCCTGTAAAAACGGGACGTACGAGCAGTACTTC
CACKNGTYEQYF
>TRBJ2-4|NA|TRBV29-1|TRBD1|14
TGCAGCGTTGAAAACAGGGGCACCAAAAACATTCAGTACTTC
CSVENRGTKNIQYF
>TRBJ1-5|NA|TRBV7-8|NA|16
TGTGCCAGCAGCTTATCCCGGACAGTTAGCAATCAGCCCCAGCATTTT
CASSLSRTVSNQPQHF
>TRBJ2-4|NA|TRBV4-3|NA|14
TGCGCCAGCAGCCAAGAGCGGGGCAAAAACATTCAGTACTTC
CASSQERGKNIQYF
>TRBJ2-2|NA|TRBV7-9|NA|16
TGTGCCAGCAGCTTAGCTGTTCAGGTGATCGCCGGGGAGCTGTTTTTT
CASSLAVQVIAGELFF
>TRBJ2-3|NA|TRBV4-2|TRBD2|17
TGTGCCAGCAGCCTCGAGGCCGGGACTAGCATCCCAGATACGCAGTATTTT
CASSLEAGTSIPDTQYF
>TRBJ2-6|NA|TRBV8-2|NA|16
TGTGGCATTGGGCATATAACACAAAGTCGGGCCAACGTCCTGACTTTC
CGIGHITQSRANVLTF
>TRBJ2-3|NA|TRBV7-9|TRBD2|17
TGTGCCAGCAGGCCCTTAGCGGGGGGTTACAGCACAGATACGCAGTATTTT
CASRPLAGGYSTDTQYF
>TRBJ2-5|NA|TRBV29-1|TRBD2|12
TGCAGCGTCCTAGCGGGCCAAGAGACCCAGTACTTC
CSVLAGQETQYF
>TRBJ2-7|NA|TRBV10-3|TRBD1|14
TGTGCCATCAGTGTCGACAGGGGTTCCTACGAGCAGTACTTC
CAISVDRGSYEQYF
>TRBJ1-4|NA|TRBV7-7|NA|13
TGTGCTAGCAGCTTGGGGCAGGGTGAAAAACTGTTTTTT
CASSLGQGEKLFF
>TRBJ2-7|NA|TRBV7-8|NA|15
TGTGCCAGCAGCTTAGAAGGCGGGTTCTGGGACGAGCAGTACTTC
CASSLEGGFWDEQYF
>TRBJ2-5|NA|TRBV19|NA|14
TGTGCCAGTAGGAGCCGGGATCCAAAAGAGACCCAGTACTTC
CASRSRDPKETQYF
>TRBJ2-1|once|TRBV6-5|TRBD1|16
TGTGCCAGCAGTTCCTTCCCGGGACAGAACTACAATGAGCAGTTCTTC
CASSSFPGQNYNEQFF
>TRBJ1-1|once|TRBV18|TRBD1|14
TGTGCCAGCTCATGGACAGGGGCTAACACTGAAGCTTTCTTT
CASSWTGANTEAFF
>TRBJ2-3|NA|TRBV5-1|TRBD2|16
TGCGCCAGCAGCTTGGAGCCAGCGGGGGGTTCGGATACGCAGTATTTT
CASSLEPAGGSDTQYF
>TRBJ2-3|once|TRBV7-9|NA|12
TGTGCCAGCAGCCCCCGGGTAGATACGCAGTATTTT
CASSPRVDTQYF
>TRBJ2-1|NA|TRBV6-1|TRBD2|19
TGTGCCAGCACTGAGATGTTCAGTATCAGGACTAGCTCCTACAATGAGCAGTTCTTC
CASTEMFSIRTSSYNEQFF